These 7 T cell receptor beta chains were sequenced from one sample in a study of response to subunit inactivated influenza vaccine. TCRdb recomputed calls from the RT-PCR reads with MiXCR, one row per CDR3 protein. This table holds 590,000 or so distinct CDR3 sequences, less than 15% found once. Material: PBMCs from blood, obtained roughly 15 days before vaccination. The receptors derive from a man between 50 and 59 years old who received an inactivated influenza vaccine.

V gene TRBV6-1 combines with J gene TRBJ1-5; 7 bases align to TRBD1. Unmatched junction bases numbered 10, after V lost 8 bases and J lost 3 bases. The CDR3 is made up of 15 amino acids. Germline values: CDR1 MNHNS, CDR2 SASEGT. The CDR3 reads CASDSWDRDNQPQHF. In nucleotides, the CDR3 is TGTGCCAGCGATTCCTGGGACAGAGACAATCAGCCCCAGCATTTT.

The genes are TRBV7-8 and TRBJ1-2, with D perhaps matching TRBD1 (5 bases). The CDR3 totals 14 residues. The germline V gene has CDR1 SGHVS and CDR2 FQNEAQ. The V end was cut by 5 bases, the J end by 7 bases, with 17 bases between. In DNA, the CDR3 is TGTGCCAGCAGCCAAGCCCTCAGGGCCGGTGGCTACACCTTC. Encoded protein: CASSQALRAGGYTF.

The chain has TRBV11-2 and TRBJ2-7; D is ambiguous. CDR1 is SGHAT and CDR2 is FQNNGV in the germline V gene. The CDR3 loop spans 12 amino acids. Trimming left V 1 base short and J 9 bases short, with 10 bases between. CDR3 nucleotide sequence: TGTGCCAGCAGCTTAGTAACACGAATGCAGTACTTC. Translation: CASSLVTRMQYF.

This clonotype showed up just a few times. The rearrangement uses TRBV7-2 and TRBJ2-1; D is possibly TRBD1 or TRBD2 (6 bases each). Germline lookup yields CDR1 SGHTA and CDR2 FQGNSA. The CDR3 runs to 13 residues. The V end lost 4 bases, the J end lost 14 bases, and 18 bases lay between the germline ends. CDR3 residues: CASSSIKGGGEFF. The DNA of the CDR3 is TGTGCCAGCAGCTCCATTAAGGGGGGCGGGGAGTTCTTC.

This clonotype has just a few counts. This chain connects TRBV12-3 or TRBV12-4 to TRBJ2-7; 9 positions match TRBD1. V shed 5 bases, J shed 3 bases, and the junction held 8 bases outside the gene matches. There are 15 residues in the CDR3. The CDR3 here is CASSPRPGQGYEQYF. DNA of the CDR3: TGTGCCAGCAGTCCCCGACCGGGACAGGGCTACGAGCAGTACTTC.

With respect to this clonotype: One end of the junction does not line up with germline, which may come from a read error. The rearrangement uses TRBV15 and TRBJ2-1, with D tentatively TRBD1 (5 bases). The CDR3 is made up of 13 amino acids. In germline, CDR1 is LNHNV, CDR2 YYDKDF (reference sequence). The CDR3 reads CATSRHIRGPQTF. CDR3 nucleotide sequence: TGTGCCACCAGCAGGCATATAAGGGGTCCCCAAACCTTC.

The V and J genes are TRBV5-1 and TRBJ1-6; tentatively, D is TRBD1 (6 bases). The germline CDR1 and CDR2 sequences are SGHRS and YFSETQ. The V and J ends lost 3 bases and 5 bases respectively, with 15 bases between them. The CDR3 runs 16 residues. The CDR3 sequence: CASSWRRQADNSPLHF. The CDR3 DNA follows: TGCGCCAGCAGCTGGCGAAGACAGGCAGATAATTCACCCCTCCACTTT.